This TCR beta chain was sequenced in a study of PD-1 blockade in classical Hodgkin lymphoma. Sequencing was performed with immunoSEQ multiplex PCR; in TCRdb, only in-frame clones are kept and a portion is missing. Of 40,000 to 65,000 clones listed, 81% were seen once; the top ten hold approximately 15%. Notes on this clone: Its antigen is undetermined.

Brentuximab vedotin exposure varied among the patients, all of whom had relapsed after autologous stem cell transplantation. Study-wide results and limits: Undefined causes, possibly disease activity or prior therapy, underlie the repertoire differences. Newly diagnosed patients were said to have less baseline TCR diversity than healthy donors did. By C4D1, diversity of CD4+ TCRs had risen significantly, whereas that of CD8+ TCRs had not.

Sequences were derived from peripheral blood mononuclear cells (PBMCs), sampled at baseline. The clonotype was recovered from a human donor with classical Hodgkin lymphoma.

This CDR3 reads CASSLRTSGAIITHNEQFF. In DNA, the CDR3 is TGTGCCAGCAGCTTACGGACTAGCGGGGCAATTATCACCCACAATGAGCAGTTCTTC. The chain employs TRBV7-2 and TRBJ2-1; 12 bases match TRBD2. The length of the CDR3 is 19 residues. Trimming at V came to 2 bases and at J to 5 bases, leaving 13 bases not matched to a gene. CDR1 SGHTA and CDR2 FQGNSA come from the germline V gene.